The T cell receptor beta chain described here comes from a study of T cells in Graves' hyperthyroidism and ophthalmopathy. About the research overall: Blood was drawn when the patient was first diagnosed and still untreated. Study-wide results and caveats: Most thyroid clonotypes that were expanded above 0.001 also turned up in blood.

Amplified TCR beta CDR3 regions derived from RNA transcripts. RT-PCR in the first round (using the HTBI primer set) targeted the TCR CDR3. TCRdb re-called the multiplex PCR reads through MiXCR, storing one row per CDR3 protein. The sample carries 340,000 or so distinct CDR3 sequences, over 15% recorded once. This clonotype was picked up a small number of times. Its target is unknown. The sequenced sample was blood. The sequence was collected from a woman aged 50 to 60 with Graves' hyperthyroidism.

The CDR3 here is CAISQQEGWQETQYF. CDR3 in DNA: TGTGCCATCAGCCAGCAGGAGGGGTGGCAAGAGACCCAGTACTTC. This chain connects TRBV10-3 to TRBJ2-5, with D possibly being TRBD2 (6 bases). Deletions cut 6 bases from V and 2 bases from J, with 16 bases between. The V gene's germline CDR1 is ENHRY and CDR2 SYGVKD. There are 15 residues in the CDR3.